This paragraph reports one TCR beta chain. Its antigen is currently unknown. The study treated chemo-refractory metastatic non-small-cell lung cancer patients with focal radiation plus ipilimumab CTLA-4 blockade. Some clones are missing from TCRdb's copy, which holds only in-frame ones; the method was immunoSEQ multiplex PCR. Counted here are about 77,000 clones, over 65% occurring once; the ten biggest clones make up roughly 10%. The sample originates from a study of radiotherapy plus CTLA-4 blockade in lung cancer. Looking at the study overall: Objective responses were recorded in roughly 20% of patients, with disease control recorded in 30% to 35%. Findings of the study overall: In blood, TCR clones derived from the tumor expanded after radiotherapy plus ipilimumab.

CDR3 length: 17 residues. V was pared by 3 bases and J by 2 bases, with 12 bases of the junction left unmatched. Germline lookup yields CDR1 LNHDA and CDR2 SQIVND (reference sequence). The rearrangement uses TRBV19 and TRBJ2-5, with 7 nucleotides matching TRBD1. The sequence came from a human donor with non-small cell lung cancer whose response to radiotherapy plus ipilimumab could not be evaluated. Sequences were derived from peripheral blood, sampled from a patient treated with radiotherapy plus ipilimumab. The DNA for the CDR3 is TGTGCCAGTAGTATGGGTTTTAGTAGGGGACAGCAAGAGACCCAGTACTTC. This translates into CASSMGFSRGQQETQYF. Supplemented by reference TRBV19 and TRBJ2-5, the full variable domain reads DGGITQSPKYLFRKEGQNVTLSCEQNLNHDAMYWYRQDPGQGLRLIYYSQIVNDFQKGDIAEGYSVSREKKESFPLTVTSAQKNPTAFYLCASSMGFSRGQQETQYFGPGTRLLVL.